The clone carrying this TCR beta chain appeared a single time. In germline, CDR1 is MNHNY, CDR2 SVGAGI (reference sequence). The CDR3 runs to 14 residues. V dropped 0 bases and J dropped 4 bases, with 9 bases sitting between them. These data come from a study of cytomegalovirus exposure and HLA in healthy donors. Both 60 Vbeta primers and 13 Jbeta primers went into the PCR. Per the original methods: An analysis that came later counted 60 million to 80 million unique TCR beta chains, 10 million to 11 million shared. Measured with immunoSEQ multiplex PCR; TCRdb has only the in-frame clones, and not every one. The DNA gave D and trimming, while V, J and clone size come from that table. The sample includes some 150,000 clones, roughly 82% of them seen just once.

This chain links TRBV6-6 with TRBJ1-2; D gene unclear. Sequences were obtained from PBMCs. The source of this sequence is a woman aged 50 to 60 in good health and CMV-seropositive. CDR3 loop: CASSYSQQSYGYTF. CDR3 nucleotides: TGTGCCAGCAGTTACTCTCAACAGAGCTATGGCTACACCTTC.